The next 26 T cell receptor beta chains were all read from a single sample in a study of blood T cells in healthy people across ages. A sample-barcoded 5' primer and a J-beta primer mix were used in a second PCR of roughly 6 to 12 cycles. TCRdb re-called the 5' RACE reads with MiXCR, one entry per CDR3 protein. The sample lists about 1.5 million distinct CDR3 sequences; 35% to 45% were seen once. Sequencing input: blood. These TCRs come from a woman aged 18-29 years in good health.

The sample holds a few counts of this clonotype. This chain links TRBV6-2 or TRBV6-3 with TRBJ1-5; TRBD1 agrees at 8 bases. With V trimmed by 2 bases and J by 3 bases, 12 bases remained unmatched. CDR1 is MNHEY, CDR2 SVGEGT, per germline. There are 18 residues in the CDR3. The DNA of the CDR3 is TGTGCCAGCAGTTACCCCAAATACGGACAGGGACACAATCAGCCCCAGCATTTT. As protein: CASSYPKYGQGHNQPQHF.

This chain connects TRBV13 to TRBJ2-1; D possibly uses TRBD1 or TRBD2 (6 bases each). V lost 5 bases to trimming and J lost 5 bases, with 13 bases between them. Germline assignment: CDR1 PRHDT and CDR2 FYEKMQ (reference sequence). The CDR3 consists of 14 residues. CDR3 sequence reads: CASSPKGGNNEQFF. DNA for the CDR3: TGTGCCAGCAGCCCGAAGGGGGGCAACAATGAGCAGTTCTTC.

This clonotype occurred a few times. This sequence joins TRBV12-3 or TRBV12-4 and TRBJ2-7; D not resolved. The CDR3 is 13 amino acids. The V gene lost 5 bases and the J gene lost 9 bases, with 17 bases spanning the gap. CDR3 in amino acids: CASSPQMGIWQYF. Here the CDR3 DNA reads TGTGCCAGCAGTCCCCAAATGGGTATATGGCAGTACTTC.

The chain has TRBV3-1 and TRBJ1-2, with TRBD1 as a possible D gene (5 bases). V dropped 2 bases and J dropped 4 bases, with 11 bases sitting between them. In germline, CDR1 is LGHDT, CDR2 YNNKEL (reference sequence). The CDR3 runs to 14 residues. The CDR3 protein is CASSQKGLVYGYTF. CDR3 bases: TGTGCCAGCAGCCAAAAGGGGTTGGTCTATGGCTACACCTTC.

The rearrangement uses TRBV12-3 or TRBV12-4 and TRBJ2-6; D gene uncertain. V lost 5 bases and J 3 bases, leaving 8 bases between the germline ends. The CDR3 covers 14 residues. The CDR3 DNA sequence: TGTGCCAGCAGTCCCCAATTTGGGGCCAACGTCCTGACTTTC. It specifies CASSPQFGANVLTF.

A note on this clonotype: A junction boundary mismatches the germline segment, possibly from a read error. CDR3 in DNA: TGTGCCAGCAGAGCATCAACAGGTCAAGAGACCCCGTACTTC. Translation gives CASRASTGQETPYF. J is TRBJ2-5 and V is TRBV12-3 or TRBV12-4, with a tentative D call TRBD1 (5 bases). The CDR3 runs to 14 residues.

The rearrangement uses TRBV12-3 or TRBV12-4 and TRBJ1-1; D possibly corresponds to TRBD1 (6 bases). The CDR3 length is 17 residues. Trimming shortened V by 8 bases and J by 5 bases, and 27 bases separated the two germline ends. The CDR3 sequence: CASGIPNGFRGRTEAFF. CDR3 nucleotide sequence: TGTGCCAGCGGAATTCCCAACGGGTTTCGGGGGCGGACTGAAGCTTTCTTT.

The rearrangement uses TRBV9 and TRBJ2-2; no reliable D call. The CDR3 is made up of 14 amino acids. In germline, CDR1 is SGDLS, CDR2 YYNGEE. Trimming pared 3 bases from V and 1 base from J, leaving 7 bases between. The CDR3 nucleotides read TGTGCCAGCAGCGCACGGAAGAACACCGGGGAGCTGTTTTTT. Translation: CASSARKNTGELFF.

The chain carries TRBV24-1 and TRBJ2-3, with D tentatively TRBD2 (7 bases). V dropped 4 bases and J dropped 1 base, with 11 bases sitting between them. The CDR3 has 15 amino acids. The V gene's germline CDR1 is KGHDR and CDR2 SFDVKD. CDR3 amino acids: CATSDGGRGTDTQYF. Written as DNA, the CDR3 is TGTGCCACCAGTGACGGGGGGCGCGGCACAGATACGCAGTATTTT.

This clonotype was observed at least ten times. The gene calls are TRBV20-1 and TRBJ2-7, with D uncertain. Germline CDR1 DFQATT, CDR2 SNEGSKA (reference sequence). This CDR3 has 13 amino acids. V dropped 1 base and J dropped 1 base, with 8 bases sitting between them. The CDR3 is CSARVTASYEQYF. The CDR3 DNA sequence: TGCAGTGCTAGAGTTACAGCTTCCTACGAGCAGTACTTC.

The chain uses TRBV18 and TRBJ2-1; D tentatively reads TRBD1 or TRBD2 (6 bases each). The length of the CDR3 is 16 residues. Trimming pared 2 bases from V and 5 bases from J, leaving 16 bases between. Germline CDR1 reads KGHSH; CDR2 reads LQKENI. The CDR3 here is CASSPASGASDNEQFF. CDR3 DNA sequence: TGTGCCAGCTCACCAGCCTCGGGGGCATCTGACAATGAGCAGTTCTTC.

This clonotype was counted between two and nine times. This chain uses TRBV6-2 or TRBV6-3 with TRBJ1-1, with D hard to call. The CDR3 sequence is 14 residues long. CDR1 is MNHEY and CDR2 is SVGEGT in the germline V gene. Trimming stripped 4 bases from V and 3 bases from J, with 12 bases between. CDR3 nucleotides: TGTGCCAGCAGTTCATTTGAGGAGGACACTGAAGCTTTCTTT. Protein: CASSSFEEDTEAFF.

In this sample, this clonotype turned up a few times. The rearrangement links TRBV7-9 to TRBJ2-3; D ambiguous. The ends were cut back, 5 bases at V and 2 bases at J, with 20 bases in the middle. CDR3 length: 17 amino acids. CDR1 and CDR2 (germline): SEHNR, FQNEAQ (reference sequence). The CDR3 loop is CASSMPLRRQNTDTQYF. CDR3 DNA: TGTGCCAGCAGCATGCCGCTTAGGCGGCAGAACACAGATACGCAGTATTTT.

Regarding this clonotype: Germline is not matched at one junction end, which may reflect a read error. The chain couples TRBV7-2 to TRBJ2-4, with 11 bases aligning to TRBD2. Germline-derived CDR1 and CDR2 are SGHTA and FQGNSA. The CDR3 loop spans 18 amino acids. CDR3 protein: CASSPSGTSGLAKNIQYF. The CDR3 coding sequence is TGTGCCAGCAGCCCTTCCGGGACTAGCGGATTAGCCAAAAACATCCAGTACTTC.

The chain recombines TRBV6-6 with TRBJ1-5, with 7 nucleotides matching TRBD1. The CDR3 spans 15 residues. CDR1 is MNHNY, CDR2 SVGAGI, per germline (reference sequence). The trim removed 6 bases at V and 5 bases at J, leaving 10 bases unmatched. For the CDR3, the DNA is TGTGCCAGCAGCCGGCTACGACAGGGAGATCAGCCCCAGCATTTT. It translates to CASSRLRQGDQPQHF.

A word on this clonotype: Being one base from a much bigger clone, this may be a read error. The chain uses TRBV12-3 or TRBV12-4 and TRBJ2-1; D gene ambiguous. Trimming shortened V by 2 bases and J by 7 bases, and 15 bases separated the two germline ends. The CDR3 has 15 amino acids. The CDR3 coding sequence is TGTGCCAGCAGTTTACAGGCCCTCTTTAGTAATGAGCAGTTCTTC. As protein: CASSLQALFSNEQFF.

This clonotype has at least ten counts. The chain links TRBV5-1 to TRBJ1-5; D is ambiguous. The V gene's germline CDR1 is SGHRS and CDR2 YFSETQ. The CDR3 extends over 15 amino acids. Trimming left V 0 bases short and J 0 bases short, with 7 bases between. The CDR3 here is CASSLDGNSNQPQHF. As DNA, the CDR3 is TGCGCCAGCAGCTTGGACGGAAATAGCAATCAGCCCCAGCATTTT.

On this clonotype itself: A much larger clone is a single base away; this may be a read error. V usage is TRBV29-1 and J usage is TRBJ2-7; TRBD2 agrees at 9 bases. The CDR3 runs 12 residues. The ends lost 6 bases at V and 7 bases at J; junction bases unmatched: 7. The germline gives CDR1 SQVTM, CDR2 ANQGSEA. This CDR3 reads CSVATSGNEQYF. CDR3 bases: TGCAGCGTCGCGACTAGCGGCAATGAGCAGTACTTC.

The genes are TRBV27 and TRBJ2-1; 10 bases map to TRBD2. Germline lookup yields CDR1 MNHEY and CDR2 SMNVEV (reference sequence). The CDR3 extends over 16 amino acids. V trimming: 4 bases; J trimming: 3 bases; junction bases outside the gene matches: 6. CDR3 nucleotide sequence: TGTGCCAGCAGTTCCCGACTAGCGGGCTACTACAATGAGCAGTTCTTC. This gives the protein CASSSRLAGYYNEQFF.

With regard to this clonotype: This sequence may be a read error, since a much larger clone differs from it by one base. Written as DNA, the CDR3 is TGTGCCAGCAGCTCGCACGGGAACACCGGGGAGCTGTTTTTT. It specifies CASSSHGNTGELFF. This chain connects TRBV7-2 to TRBJ2-2; D unresolved. Germline CDR1 is SGHTA and CDR2 is FQGNSA. This CDR3 is 14 amino acids long. V shed 4 bases and J shed 1 base, with 7 bases lying between them.

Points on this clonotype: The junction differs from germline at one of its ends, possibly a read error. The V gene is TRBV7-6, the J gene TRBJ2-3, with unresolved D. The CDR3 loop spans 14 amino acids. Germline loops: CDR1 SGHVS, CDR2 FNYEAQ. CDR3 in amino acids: CASSLDHNTATQYF. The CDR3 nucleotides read TGTGCCAGCAGCTTAGACCACAACACAGCTACGCAGTATTTT.

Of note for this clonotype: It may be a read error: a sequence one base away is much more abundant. The CDR3 loop is CASSVTDIYEQYF. The CDR3 nucleotides read TGCGCCAGCAGCGTGACGGACATCTACGAGCAGTACTTC. The chain recombines TRBV5-1 with TRBJ2-7; maybe TRBD1 (5 bases). The V gene lost 4 bases and the J gene lost 3 bases, with 11 bases spanning the gap. The CDR3 has 13 residues. The germline V gene encodes CDR1 SGHRS and CDR2 YFSETQ.

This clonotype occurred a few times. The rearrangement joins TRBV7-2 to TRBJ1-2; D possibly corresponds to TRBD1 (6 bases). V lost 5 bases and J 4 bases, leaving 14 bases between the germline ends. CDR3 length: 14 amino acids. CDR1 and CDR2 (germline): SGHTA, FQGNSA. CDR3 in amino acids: CASSRNRAAYGYTF. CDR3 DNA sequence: TGTGCCAGCAGCCGGAACAGGGCTGCCTATGGCTACACCTTC.

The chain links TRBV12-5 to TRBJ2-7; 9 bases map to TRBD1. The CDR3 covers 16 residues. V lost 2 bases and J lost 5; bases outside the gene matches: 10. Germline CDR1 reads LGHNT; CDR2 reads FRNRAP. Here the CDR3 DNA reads TGTGCTAGTGGTTTGTCATGGACAGGGGCAAACGACGAGCAGTACTTC. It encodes CASGLSWTGANDEQYF.

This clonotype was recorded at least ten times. The CDR3 reads CASSPTVSNQPQHF. DNA for the CDR3: TGTGCCAGCAGCCCGACAGTTAGCAATCAGCCCCAGCATTTT. The V gene is TRBV27, the J gene TRBJ1-5, with a weak D call TRBD1 (5 bases). The germline V gene has CDR1 MNHEY and CDR2 SMNVEV (reference sequence). The CDR3 runs to 14 residues. V dropped 6 bases and J dropped 0 bases, with 9 bases sitting between them.

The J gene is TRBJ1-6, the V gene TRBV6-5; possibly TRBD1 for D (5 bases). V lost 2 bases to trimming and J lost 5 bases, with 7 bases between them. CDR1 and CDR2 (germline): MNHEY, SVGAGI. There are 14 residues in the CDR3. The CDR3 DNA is TGTGCCAGCAGTTACAGGGGCCATAATTCACCCCTCCACTTT. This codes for CASSYRGHNSPLHF.